This paragraph covers one T cell receptor beta chain sequence. Its antigen is still unknown. This sample is part of a study of T-cell memory formation after mild COVID-19. The germline V gene encodes CDR1 MGHDK and CDR2 SYGVNS. V was cut by 3 bases and J by 3 bases, with 18 bases left in between. The CDR3 consists of 16 residues. Whole-study results and caveats: Pre-infection memory already had some responding clones, implying cross-reactive memory joined. Contracting clones from day 15 to 85 showed balanced CD4/CD8; later expanders favored CD4+.

TCR alpha and TCR beta cDNA libraries carrying sample barcodes and UMIs were produced by 5'RACE using constant-segment primers. TCRdb re-analysed the 5' RACE reads in MiXCR, keeping a single row per CDR3 protein. The sample lists hundreds of thousands of distinct CDR3 sequences, roughly 20% occurring once. The sequence was collected from an adult woman who had mild COVID-19 (a few samples of this study predate the infection). Cell type and time point are not known. Sequenced material: PBMCs or a T cell subset sorted from them (not recorded which). The chain recombines TRBV25-1 with TRBJ2-7; D is unclear. The CDR3 nucleotides read TGTGCCAGCAGTGACCGGCCGACAAGGGCCGACTACGAGCAGTACTTC. Translated, it gives CASSDRPTRADYEQYF.